These 30 T cell receptor beta chains were sequenced from one sample in a study of cytomegalovirus exposure and HLA in healthy donors. The table came from immunoSEQ multiplex PCR; TCRdb's copy has only in-frame clones and leaves some out. There are about 54,000 clones in the sample; approximately 89% occur only once, and approximately 8.1% lies in the top ten. The sample taken for sequencing was PBMCs. Source of these receptors: a woman aged 18-29 years in good health and CMV-seropositive.

The chain employs TRBV4-3 and TRBJ1-1; D uncertain. In germline, CDR1 is LGHNA, CDR2 YSLEER. The CDR3 spans 15 residues. V shed 0 bases and J shed 3 bases, with 11 bases lying between them. The CDR3 nucleotides read TGCGCCAGCAGCCAAGAAGGGAGACGGTACACTGAAGCTTTCTTT. Protein sequence: CASSQEGRRYTEAFF.

The chain has TRBV11-2 and TRBJ1-1; a weak D match, TRBD1 (5 bases). Per germline, CDR1 SGHAT and CDR2 FQNNGV. V was cut by 3 bases and J by 1 base, with 9 bases left in between. CDR3 size: 14 residues. CDR3 nucleotide sequence: TGTGCCAGCAGCTTCGGGCAGGGGAACACTGAAGCTTTCTTT. Translated, it gives CASSFGQGNTEAFF.

In this sample, this clone turned up once. J is TRBJ2-3 and V is TRBV5-1; weak D call: TRBD1 (6 bases). V lost 0 bases to trimming and J lost 2 bases, with 10 bases between them. There are 15 residues in the CDR3. Germline CDR1 is SGHRS and CDR2 is YFSETQ. The CDR3 protein is CASSLATGSTDTQYF. The CDR3 coding sequence is TGCGCCAGCAGCTTGGCTACAGGGTCCACAGATACGCAGTATTTT.

The rearrangement uses TRBV7-2 and TRBJ1-6; the D gene is possibly TRBD1 (5 bases). This CDR3 spans 13 amino acids. V lost 1 base, J lost 14 bases, and 12 bases lay in between. Germline V gene lookup returns CDR1 SGHTA and CDR2 FQGNSA. CDR3 protein: CASSLDPGGALHF. CDR3 in DNA: TGTGCCAGCAGCTTAGATCCCGGGGGGGCCCTCCACTTT.

The chain uses TRBV19 and TRBJ2-6; TRBD1 agrees at 7 bases. The germline V gene has CDR1 LNHDA and CDR2 SQIVND (reference sequence). CDR3 length: 20 amino acids. With V trimmed by 4 bases and J by 0 bases, 15 bases remained unmatched. The CDR3 here is CASSTTLDGQVYSGANVLTF. The CDR3 DNA is TGTGCCAGTAGTACGACGCTAGACGGACAGGTTTACTCTGGGGCCAACGTCCTGACTTTC. The entire variable domain, with the rest obtained from reference TRBV19 and TRBJ2-6, is as follows: DGGITQSPKYLFRKEGQNVTLSCEQNLNHDAMYWYRQDPGQGLRLIYYSQIVNDFQKGDIAEGYSVSREKKESFPLTVTSAQKNPTAFYLCASSTTLDGQVYSGANVLTFGAGSRLTVL.

This chain connects TRBV7-6 to TRBJ2-3; D not resolved. The CDR3 spans 16 residues. With 5 bases removed from V and 2 bases from J, the gap between germline ends came to 17 bases. Looked up from germline, CDR1 is SGHVS and CDR2 is FNYEAQ. DNA of the CDR3: TGTGCCAGCAGCCAAGTGGTGGGCAAGGACACAGATACGCAGTATTTT. It translates to CASSQVVGKDTDTQYF.

J is TRBJ1-5 and V is TRBV28; 7 positions match TRBD1. The germline gives CDR1 MDHEN, CDR2 SYDVKM. This CDR3 has 12 amino acids. J was trimmed by 7 bases and V by 7 bases; bases with no gene match: 4. The CDR3, as DNA: TGTGCCAGCACCCAACAGGGGCAGCCCCAGCATTTT. Amino acid sequence: CASTQQGQPQHF.

V gene TRBV11-2 combines with J gene TRBJ2-2; D unclear. This CDR3 is 13 amino acids long. Germline loops: CDR1 SGHAT, CDR2 FQNNGV. The V end was cut by 4 bases, the J end by 7 bases, with 10 bases between. The CDR3 nucleotides read TGTGCCAGCAGCTCCCGAAGAGGCGGGGAGCTGTTTTTT. Translated: CASSSRRGGELFF.

This clone was detected only once. The junction departs from the called germline gene at one end, perhaps through a read error. This sample also contains other DNA sequences that code for the same CDR3. The V gene is TRBV5-1, the J gene TRBJ1-1; D uncertain. In germline, CDR1 is SGHRS, CDR2 YFSETQ. The CDR3 spans 16 residues. CDR3 sequence reads: CASSLAGAGWNTEAFF. CDR3 in DNA: TGCGCCAGCAGCTTGGCCGGCGCGGGGTGGAACACTGAGGCTTTCTTT.

The CDR3 region is CASVQGLNSPLHF. The CDR3 DNA sequence: TGTGCCAGCGTCCAGGGCCTTAATTCACCCCTCCACTTT. The V and J genes are TRBV2 and TRBJ1-6, with a weak D call TRBD1 (5 bases). Trimming removed 8 bases at V and 6 bases at J, with 11 bases between. The germline gives CDR1 SNHLY, CDR2 FYNNEI. The CDR3 sequence is 13 residues long.

The rearrangement uses TRBV2 and TRBJ1-1, with D possibly being TRBD1 (6 bases). This CDR3 spans 12 amino acids. Trimming pared 4 bases from V and 8 bases from J, leaving 11 bases between. Germline assignment: CDR1 SNHLY and CDR2 FYNNEI. In DNA form, the CDR3 reads TGTGCCAGCAGTGGACGACAGGAGGAAGCTTTCTTT. Its protein is CASSGRQEEAFF.

This clone was seen a handful of times. J is TRBJ2-7 and V is TRBV7-2, with D perhaps matching TRBD2 (6 bases). The CDR3 is 13 residues long. V was trimmed by 6 bases and J by 3 bases, leaving 12 bases between them. Germline V gene data show CDR1 as SGHTA and CDR2 as FQGNSA. CDR3 loop: CASSYAGFYEQYF. For the CDR3, the DNA is TGTGCCAGCAGTTACGCGGGGTTCTACGAGCAGTACTTC.

The genes are TRBV27 and TRBJ2-7; 7 nucleotides agree with TRBD2. This CDR3 has 16 residues. With V trimmed by 4 bases and J by 2 bases, 11 bases remained unmatched. Per germline, CDR1 MNHEY and CDR2 SMNVEV (reference sequence). CDR3: CASSSGGGWVTYEQYF. As DNA, the CDR3 is TGTGCCAGCAGTTCGGGGGGTGGGTGGGTTACCTACGAGCAGTACTTC.

The rearrangement uses TRBV9 and TRBJ2-5, with 11 bases matching TRBD1. Matching the DNA end better, TRBJ2-7 makes the J call doubtful. Germline V gene data show CDR1 as SGDLS and CDR2 as YYNGEE. The CDR3 is 15 residues long. DNA for the CDR3: TGTGCCAGCAGCCACCTAGGGGGACAGGGGGACGAGCAGTACTTC. It codes for CASSHLGGQGDEQYF.

This clone was detected once. The V call is TRBV7-6, the J call TRBJ2-7, with D unclear. Per the germline V gene, CDR1 is SGHVS and CDR2 is FNYEAQ. The CDR3 consists of 13 residues. The V end lost 4 bases, the J end lost 0 bases, and 7 bases lay between the germline ends. The CDR3 nucleotides read TGTGCCAGCAGCTCCAGTCGCTCCTACGAGCAGTACTTC. Amino acids: CASSSSRSYEQYF.

The gene calls are TRBV2 and TRBJ2-7; 9 nucleotides match TRBD1. The CDR3 consists of 14 residues. The ends lost 1 base at V and 4 bases at J; junction bases unmatched: 2. The germline gives CDR1 SNHLY, CDR2 FYNNEI. The CDR3 DNA reads TGTGCCAGCAGTGAAGGACAGGGGGTGTACGAGCAGTACTTC. Its protein is CASSEGQGVYEQYF.

The chain has TRBV10-1 and TRBJ1-2; no reliable D call. The CDR3 length is 13 residues. The germline CDR1 and CDR2 sequences are WNHNN and SYGVQD (reference sequence). The V gene lost 5 bases and the J gene lost 5 bases, with 12 bases spanning the gap. In DNA form, the CDR3 reads TGCGCCAGCAGTCGCGGGAGTGCGTATGGCTACACCTTC. This codes for CASSRGSAYGYTF.

The chain links TRBV18 to TRBJ1-4, with 10 bases matching TRBD1. Trimming cost V 6 bases and J 10 bases; bases outside gene matches: 5. The CDR3 covers 13 residues. Germline assignment: CDR1 KGHSH and CDR2 LQKENI. Here the CDR3 DNA reads TGTGCCAGCTCCCGGACAGGGGGAGGAAAACTGTTTTTT. This sequence encodes CASSRTGGGKLFF. Variable domain in full (rest from reference TRBV18 and TRBJ1-4): NAGVMQNPRHLVRRRGQEARLRCSPMKGHSHVYWYRQLPEEGLKFMVYLQKENIIDESGMPKERFSAEFPKEGPSILRIQQVVRGDSAAYFCASSRTGGGKLFFGSGTQLSVL.

This clone appeared once. This rearrangement joins TRBV28 to TRBJ1-5; D possibly corresponds to TRBD1 (5 bases). The ends were cut back, 5 bases at V and 3 bases at J, with 17 bases in the middle. This CDR3 spans 16 amino acids. The germline CDR1 and CDR2 sequences are MDHEN and SYDVKM. CDR3 coding DNA: TGTGCCAGCAGTAAGATGGGGCAGGGCTACAATCAGCCCCAGCATTTT. Amino acid sequence: CASSKMGQGYNQPQHF.

The chain joins TRBV30 to TRBJ1-2, with D perhaps TRBD1 (5 bases). Germline V gene sequence: CDR1 GTSNPN, CDR2 SVGIG (reference sequence). V dropped 5 bases and J dropped 2 bases, with 18 bases sitting between them. CDR3 size: 15 residues. CDR3 DNA sequence: TGTGCCTGGGTGCCCCACTTGGGGGGGAACTATGGCTACACCTTC. This encodes CAWVPHLGGNYGYTF. The whole variable domain, remainder taken from reference TRBV30 and TRBJ1-2, is SQTIHQWPATLVQPVGSPLSLECTVEGTSNPNLYWYRQAAGRGLQLLFYSVGIGQISSEVPQNLSASRPQDRQFILSSKKLLLSDSGFYLCAWVPHLGGNYGYTFGSGTRLTVV.

Comment on this clone: At one end, the junction sequence differs from germline, possibly due to a read error. DNA of the CDR3: TGTGCCACCAGCAGAGGACAAGAGAATTCACCCCCCCACTTT. Translated, it gives CATSRGQENSPPHF. V and J are TRBV15 and TRBJ1-6; D is uncertain. Germline CDR1 is LNHNV and CDR2 is YYDKDF (reference sequence). The CDR3 totals 14 residues.

About this clone: The junction departs from germline at one end; a sequencing error may be responsible. The chain combines TRBV7-7 with TRBJ2-1, with 13 bases identical to TRBD2. CDR3 length: 15 amino acids. Germline-derived CDR1 and CDR2 are SSHAT and FNYEAQ (reference sequence). The CDR3 loop is CASSLLAGGYNEQFF. For the CDR3, the DNA is TGTGCTAGCAGCTTACTAGCGGGGGGGTACAATGAGCAGTTCTTC.

The gene calls are TRBV7-2 and TRBJ1-2, with 10 bases identical to TRBD1. The CDR3 runs 16 residues. J lost 8 bases, V lost 1 base, and 10 bases had no gene match. CDR1 and CDR2 (germline): SGHTA, FQGNSA. CDR3 bases: TGTGCCAGCAGCTTAGAGGCGGGACAGGGGCTTTGGGGCTACACCTTC. It encodes CASSLEAGQGLWGYTF.

V usage is TRBV10-3 and J usage is TRBJ1-3, with D perhaps TRBD1 (6 bases). The germline CDR1 and CDR2 sequences are ENHRY and SYGVKD. The CDR3 length is 14 residues. V was clipped by 3 bases and J by 2 bases, with 8 bases between them. The CDR3 nucleotides are TGTGCCATCAGTGAAAAGGGGGCTGGAAACACCATATATTTT. Its protein product is CAISEKGAGNTIYF.

The rearrangement links TRBV6-6 to TRBJ2-7; D not certain. The CDR3 is 14 residues long. Germline lookup yields CDR1 MNHNY and CDR2 SVGAGI (reference sequence). Trimming left V 0 bases short and J 1 base short, with 7 bases between. The CDR3 protein is CASSYSPGSYEQYF. The DNA for the CDR3 is TGTGCCAGCAGTTACTCCCCAGGTTCCTACGAGCAGTACTTC.

The chain is built from TRBV6-1 and TRBJ1-5; no definite D call. The CDR3 extends over 15 amino acids. V was cut by 2 bases and J by 0 bases, with 8 bases left in between. The germline CDR1 and CDR2 sequences are MNHNS and SASEGT. The CDR3 sequence is CASSETDYSNQPQHF. CDR3 DNA: TGTGCCAGCAGTGAAACGGACTATAGCAATCAGCCCCAGCATTTT.

This clone was detected only once. The V call is TRBV11-2, the J call TRBJ2-3; 8 nucleotides agree with TRBD2. J gave up 2 bases and V 5 bases, and 12 bases lay outside the gene matches. Germline V gene sequence: CDR1 SGHAT, CDR2 FQNNGV. CDR3 length: 17 residues. This chain's CDR3 is CASSEGPGGLNTDTQYF. The DNA of the CDR3 is TGTGCCAGCAGCGAGGGTCCGGGGGGGCTCAACACAGATACGCAGTATTTT.

This chain joins TRBV28 and TRBJ1-4; TRBD1 might be the D (5 bases). V shed 2 bases and J shed 7 bases, with 14 bases lying between them. There are 15 residues in the CDR3. Germline-derived CDR1 and CDR2 are MDHEN and SYDVKM. The DNA for the CDR3 is TGTGCCAGCAGTTTAGGTAGGGGTGGAAGTGAAAAACTGTTTTTT. It translates to CASSLGRGGSEKLFF.

This sequence joins TRBV5-5 and TRBJ2-2, with a weak D call TRBD2 (6 bases). Germline assignment: CDR1 SGHKS and CDR2 YYEKEE (reference sequence). The CDR3 is made up of 14 amino acids. V shed 4 bases and J shed 3 bases, with 10 bases lying between them. As DNA, the CDR3 is TGTGCCAGCAGCCTCCGGGACTACACCGGGGAGCTGTTTTTT. Protein sequence: CASSLRDYTGELFF.

With respect to this clone: Other nucleotide sequences from this sample produce the same CDR3. The genes are TRBV20-1 and TRBJ2-5; D uncertain. CDR1 and CDR2 (germline): DFQATT, SNEGSKA (reference sequence). CDR3 length: 10 residues. Between the trimmed V and J ends, which lost 2 bases and 5 bases, there was a span of 3 bases. The CDR3 DNA reads as TGCAGTGCTAGACGGGAGACCCAGTACTTC. Translated, it gives CSARRETQYF.